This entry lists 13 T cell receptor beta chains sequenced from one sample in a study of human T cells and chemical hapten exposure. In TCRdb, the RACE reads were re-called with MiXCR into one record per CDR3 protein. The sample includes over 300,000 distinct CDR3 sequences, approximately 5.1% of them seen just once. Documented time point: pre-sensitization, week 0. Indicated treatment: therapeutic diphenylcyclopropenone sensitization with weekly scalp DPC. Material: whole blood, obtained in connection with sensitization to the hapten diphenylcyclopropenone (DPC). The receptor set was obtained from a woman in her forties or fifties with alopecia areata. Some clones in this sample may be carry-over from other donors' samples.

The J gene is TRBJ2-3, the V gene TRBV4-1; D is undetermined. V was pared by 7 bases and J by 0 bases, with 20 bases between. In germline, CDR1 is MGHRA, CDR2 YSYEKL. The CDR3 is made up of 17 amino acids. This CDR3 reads CASNRENIASSTDTQYF. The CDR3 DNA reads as TGCGCCAGCAACAGAGAAAACATCGCGAGTAGCACAGATACGCAGTATTTT.

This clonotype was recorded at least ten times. The chain's CDR3 is CSARQHTQYF. DNA of the CDR3: TGCAGTGCTAGGCAGCATACGCAGTATTTT. The chain carries TRBV20-1 and TRBJ2-3; no clear D. This CDR3 has 10 amino acids. Germline V gene lookup returns CDR1 DFQATT and CDR2 SNEGSKA (reference sequence). V gave up 3 bases and J gave up 7 bases, with 5 bases separating them.

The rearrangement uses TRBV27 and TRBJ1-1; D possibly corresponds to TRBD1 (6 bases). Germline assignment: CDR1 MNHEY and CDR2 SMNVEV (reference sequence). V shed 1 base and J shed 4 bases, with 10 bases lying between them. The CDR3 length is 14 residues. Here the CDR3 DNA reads TGTGCCAGCAGTTTATTGGGGGCAGGCACTGAAGCTTTCTTT. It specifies CASSLLGAGTEAFF.

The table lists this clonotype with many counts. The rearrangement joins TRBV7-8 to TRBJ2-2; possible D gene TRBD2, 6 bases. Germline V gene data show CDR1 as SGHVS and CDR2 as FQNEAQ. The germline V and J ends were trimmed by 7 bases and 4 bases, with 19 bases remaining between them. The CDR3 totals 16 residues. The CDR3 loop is CASNLPLGGLTGELFF. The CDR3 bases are TGTGCCAGCAACCTGCCGCTGGGGGGACTCACCGGGGAGCTGTTTTTT.

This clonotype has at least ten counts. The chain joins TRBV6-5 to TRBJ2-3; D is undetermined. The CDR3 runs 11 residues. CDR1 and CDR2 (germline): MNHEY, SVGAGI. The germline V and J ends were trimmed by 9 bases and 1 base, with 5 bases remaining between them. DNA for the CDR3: TGTGCCAGTTGGGGCACAGATACGCAGTATTTT. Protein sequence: CASWGTDTQYF.

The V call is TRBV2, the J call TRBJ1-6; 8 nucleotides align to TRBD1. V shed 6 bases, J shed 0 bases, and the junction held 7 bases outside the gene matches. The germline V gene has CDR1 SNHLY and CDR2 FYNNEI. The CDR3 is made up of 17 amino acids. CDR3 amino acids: CASRPGTGSSYNSPLHF. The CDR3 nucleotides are TGTGCCAGCAGGCCCGGGACAGGTAGCTCCTATAATTCACCCCTCCACTTT.

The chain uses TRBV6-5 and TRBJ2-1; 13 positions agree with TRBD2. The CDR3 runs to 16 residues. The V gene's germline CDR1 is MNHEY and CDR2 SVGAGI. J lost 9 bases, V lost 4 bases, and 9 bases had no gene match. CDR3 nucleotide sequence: TGTGCCAGCAGTTCCTTTAGACTAGCGGGGGGAACTGAGCAGTTCTTC. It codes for CASSSFRLAGGTEQFF.

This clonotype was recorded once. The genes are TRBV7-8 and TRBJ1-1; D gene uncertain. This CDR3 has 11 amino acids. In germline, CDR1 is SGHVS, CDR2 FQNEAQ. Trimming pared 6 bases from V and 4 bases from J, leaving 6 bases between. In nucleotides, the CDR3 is TGTGCCAGCAGTGTGAGCACTGAAGCTTTCTTT. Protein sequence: CASSVSTEAFF. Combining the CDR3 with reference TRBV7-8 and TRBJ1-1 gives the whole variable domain GAGVSQSPRYKVAKRGQDVALRCDPISGHVSLFWYQQALGQGPEFLTYFQNEAQLDKSGLPSDRFFAERPEGSVSTLKIQRTQQEDSAVYLCASSVSTEAFFGQGTRLTVV.

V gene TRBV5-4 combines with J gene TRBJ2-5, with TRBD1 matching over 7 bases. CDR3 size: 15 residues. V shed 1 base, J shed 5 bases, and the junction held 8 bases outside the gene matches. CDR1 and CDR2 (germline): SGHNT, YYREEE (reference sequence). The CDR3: CASSLSYRGLETQYF. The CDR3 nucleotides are TGTGCCAGCAGCTTGAGTTACAGGGGCCTGGAGACCCAGTACTTC.

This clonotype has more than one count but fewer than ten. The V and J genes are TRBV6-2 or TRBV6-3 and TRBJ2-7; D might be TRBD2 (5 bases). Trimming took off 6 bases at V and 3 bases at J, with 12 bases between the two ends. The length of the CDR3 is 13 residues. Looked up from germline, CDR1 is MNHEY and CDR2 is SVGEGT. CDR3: CASSSTGNYEQYF. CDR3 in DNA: TGTGCCAGCAGCTCCACGGGAAACTACGAGCAGTACTTC.

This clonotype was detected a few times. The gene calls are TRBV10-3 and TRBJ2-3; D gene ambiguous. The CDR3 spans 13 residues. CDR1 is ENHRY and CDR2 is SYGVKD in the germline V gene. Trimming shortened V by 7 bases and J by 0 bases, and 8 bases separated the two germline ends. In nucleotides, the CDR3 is TGTGCCATCAAACAGCCTAGCACAGATACGCAGTATTTT. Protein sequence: CAIKQPSTDTQYF.

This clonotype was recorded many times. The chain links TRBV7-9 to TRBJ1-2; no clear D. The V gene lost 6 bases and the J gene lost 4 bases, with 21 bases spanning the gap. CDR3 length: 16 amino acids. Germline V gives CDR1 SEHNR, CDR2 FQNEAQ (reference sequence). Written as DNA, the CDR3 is TGTGCCAGCAGTTCCGGCAATGGGCCGCAGGTCTATGGCTACACCTTC. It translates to CASSSGNGPQVYGYTF.

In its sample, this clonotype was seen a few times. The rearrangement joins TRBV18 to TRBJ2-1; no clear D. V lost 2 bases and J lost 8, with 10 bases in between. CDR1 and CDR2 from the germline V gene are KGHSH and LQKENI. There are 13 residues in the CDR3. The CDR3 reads CASSPIGEDEQFF. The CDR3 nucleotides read TGTGCCAGCTCACCAATCGGAGAGGATGAGCAGTTCTTC.